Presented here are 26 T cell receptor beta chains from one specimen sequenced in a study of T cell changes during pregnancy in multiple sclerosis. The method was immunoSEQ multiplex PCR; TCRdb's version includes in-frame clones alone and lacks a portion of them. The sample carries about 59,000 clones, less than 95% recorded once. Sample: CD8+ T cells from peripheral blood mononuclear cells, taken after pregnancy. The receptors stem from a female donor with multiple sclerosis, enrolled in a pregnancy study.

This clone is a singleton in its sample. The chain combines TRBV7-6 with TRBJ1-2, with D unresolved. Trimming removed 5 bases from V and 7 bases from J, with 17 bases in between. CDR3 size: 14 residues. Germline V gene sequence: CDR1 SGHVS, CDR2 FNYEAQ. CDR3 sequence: CASSAGVGIGGYTF. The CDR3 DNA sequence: TGTGCCAGCAGCGCCGGGGTCGGGATAGGTGGCTACACCTTC.

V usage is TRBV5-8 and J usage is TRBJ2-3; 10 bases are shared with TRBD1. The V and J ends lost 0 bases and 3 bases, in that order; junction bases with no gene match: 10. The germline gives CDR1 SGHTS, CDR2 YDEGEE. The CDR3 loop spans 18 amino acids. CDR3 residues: CASSLEGGQGKWTDTQYF. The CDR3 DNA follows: TGTGCCAGCAGCTTGGAGGGGGGACAGGGGAAATGGACAGATACGCAGTATTTT. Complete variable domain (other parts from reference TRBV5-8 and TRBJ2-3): EAGVTQSPTHLIKTRGQQATLRCSPISGHTSVYWYQQALGLGLQFLLWYDEGEERNRGNFPPRFSGRQFPNYSSELNVNALELEDSALYLCASSLEGGQGKWTDTQYFGPGTRLTVL.

CDR3: CASTGRSSYEQYF. CDR3 coding DNA: TGTGCCAGCACAGGGAGGAGCTCCTACGAGCAGTACTTC. V and J are TRBV25-1 and TRBJ2-7; D perhaps matches TRBD2 (6 bases). Between the trimmed V and J ends, which lost 7 bases and 0 bases, there was a span of 10 bases. The CDR3 contains 13 residues. CDR1 is MGHDK, CDR2 SYGVNS, per germline.

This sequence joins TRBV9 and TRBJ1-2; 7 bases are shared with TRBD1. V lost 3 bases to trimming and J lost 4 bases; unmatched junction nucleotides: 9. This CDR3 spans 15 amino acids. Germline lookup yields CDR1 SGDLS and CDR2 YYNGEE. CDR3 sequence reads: CASSAGGLLGYGYTF. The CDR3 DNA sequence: TGTGCCAGCAGCGCAGGGGGGCTCCTCGGCTATGGCTACACCTTC.

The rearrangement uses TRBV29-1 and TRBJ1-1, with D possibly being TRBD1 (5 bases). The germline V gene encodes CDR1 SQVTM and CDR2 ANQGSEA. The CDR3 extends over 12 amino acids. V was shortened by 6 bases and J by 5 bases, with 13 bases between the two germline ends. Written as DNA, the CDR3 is TGCAGCGTCCTCGCCGGGGGGACTGAAGCTTTCTTT. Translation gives CSVLAGGTEAFF.

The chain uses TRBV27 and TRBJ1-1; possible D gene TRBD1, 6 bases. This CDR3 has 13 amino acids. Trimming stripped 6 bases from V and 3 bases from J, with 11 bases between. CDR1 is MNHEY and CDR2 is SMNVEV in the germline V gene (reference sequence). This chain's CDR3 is CASRVQGYTEAFF. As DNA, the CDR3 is TGTGCCAGCAGAGTACAGGGATACACTGAAGCTTTCTTT.

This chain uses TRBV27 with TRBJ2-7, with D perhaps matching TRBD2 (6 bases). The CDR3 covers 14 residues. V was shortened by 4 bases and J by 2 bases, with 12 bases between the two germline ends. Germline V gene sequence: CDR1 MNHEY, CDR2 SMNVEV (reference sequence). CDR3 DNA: TGTGCCAGCAGTTCCCGCGGGGTCACCTACGAGCAGTACTTC. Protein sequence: CASSSRGVTYEQYF.

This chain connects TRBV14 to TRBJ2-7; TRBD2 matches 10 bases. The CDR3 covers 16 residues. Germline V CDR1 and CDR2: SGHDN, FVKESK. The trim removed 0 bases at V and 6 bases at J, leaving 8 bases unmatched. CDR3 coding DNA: TGTGCCAGCAGCCAAGACCTACTAGCGGGAATAGGCGAGCAGTACTTC. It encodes CASSQDLLAGIGEQYF.

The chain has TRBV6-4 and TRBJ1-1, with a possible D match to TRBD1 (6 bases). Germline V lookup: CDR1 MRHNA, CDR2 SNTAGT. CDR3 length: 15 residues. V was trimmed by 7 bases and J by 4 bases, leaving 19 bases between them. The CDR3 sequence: CASIPRGAGGTEAFF. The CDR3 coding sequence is TGTGCCAGCATCCCCCGGGGGGCGGGGGGCACTGAAGCTTTCTTT.

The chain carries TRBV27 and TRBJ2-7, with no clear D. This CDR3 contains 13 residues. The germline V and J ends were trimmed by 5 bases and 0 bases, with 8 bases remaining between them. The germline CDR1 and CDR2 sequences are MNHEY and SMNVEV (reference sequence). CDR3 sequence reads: CASSGLPSYEQYF. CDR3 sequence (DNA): TGTGCCAGCAGTGGGCTCCCCTCCTACGAGCAGTACTTC.

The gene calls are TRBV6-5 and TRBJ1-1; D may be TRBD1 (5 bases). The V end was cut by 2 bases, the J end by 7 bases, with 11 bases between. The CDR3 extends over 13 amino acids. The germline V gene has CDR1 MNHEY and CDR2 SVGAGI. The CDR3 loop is CASSYPVGGEAFF. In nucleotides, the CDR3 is TGTGCCAGCAGTTACCCCGTGGGGGGTGAAGCTTTCTTT.

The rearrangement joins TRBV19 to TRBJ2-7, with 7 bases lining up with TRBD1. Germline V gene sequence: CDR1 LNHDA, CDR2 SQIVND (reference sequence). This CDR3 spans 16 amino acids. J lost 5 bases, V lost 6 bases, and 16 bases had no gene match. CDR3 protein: CASSLNRGVAIHEQYF. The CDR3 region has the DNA TGTGCCAGTAGCTTAAACAGGGGCGTCGCTATCCACGAGCAGTACTTC.

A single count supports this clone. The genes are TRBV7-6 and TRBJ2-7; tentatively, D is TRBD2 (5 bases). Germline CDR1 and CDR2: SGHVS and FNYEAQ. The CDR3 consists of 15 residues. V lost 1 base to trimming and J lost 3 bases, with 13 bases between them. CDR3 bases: TGTGCCAGCAGCTTAGAAGCTAGCCGCAACTACGAGCAGTACTTC. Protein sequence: CASSLEASRNYEQYF.

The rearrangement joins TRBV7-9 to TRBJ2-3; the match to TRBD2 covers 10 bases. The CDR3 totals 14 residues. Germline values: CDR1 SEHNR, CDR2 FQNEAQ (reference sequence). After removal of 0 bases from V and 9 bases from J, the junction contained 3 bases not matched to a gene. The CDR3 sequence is CASSLASGGTTQYF. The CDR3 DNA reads TGTGCCAGCAGCTTAGCTAGCGGGGGGACGACGCAGTATTTT.

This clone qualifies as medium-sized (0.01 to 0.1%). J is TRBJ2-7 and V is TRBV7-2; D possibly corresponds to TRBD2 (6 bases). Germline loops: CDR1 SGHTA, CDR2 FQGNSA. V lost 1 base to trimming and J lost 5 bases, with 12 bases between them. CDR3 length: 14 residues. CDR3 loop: CASSLVGGADEQYF. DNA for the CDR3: TGTGCCAGCAGCTTAGTGGGGGGAGCGGACGAGCAGTACTTC.

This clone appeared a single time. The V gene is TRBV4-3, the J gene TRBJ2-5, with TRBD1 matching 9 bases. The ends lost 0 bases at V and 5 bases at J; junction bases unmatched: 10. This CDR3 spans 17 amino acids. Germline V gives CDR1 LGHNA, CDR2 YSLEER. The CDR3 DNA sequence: TGCGCCAGCAGCCAAGATCATGGGACAGGGCGTGGGGAGACCCAGTACTTC. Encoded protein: CASSQDHGTGRGETQYF.

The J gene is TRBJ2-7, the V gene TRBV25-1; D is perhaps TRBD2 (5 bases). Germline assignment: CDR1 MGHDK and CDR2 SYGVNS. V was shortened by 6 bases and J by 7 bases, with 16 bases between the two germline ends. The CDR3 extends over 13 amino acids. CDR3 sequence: CASRDPTREEQYF. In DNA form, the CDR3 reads TGTGCCAGCAGGGACCCTACTAGGGAGGAGCAGTACTTC.

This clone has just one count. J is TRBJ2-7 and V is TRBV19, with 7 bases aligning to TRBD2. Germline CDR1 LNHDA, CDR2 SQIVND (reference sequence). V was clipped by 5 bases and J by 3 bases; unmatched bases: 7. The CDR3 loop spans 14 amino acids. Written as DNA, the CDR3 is TGTGCCAGTAGTGACACCTGGACTAGCTACGAGCAGTACTTC. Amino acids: CASSDTWTSYEQYF.

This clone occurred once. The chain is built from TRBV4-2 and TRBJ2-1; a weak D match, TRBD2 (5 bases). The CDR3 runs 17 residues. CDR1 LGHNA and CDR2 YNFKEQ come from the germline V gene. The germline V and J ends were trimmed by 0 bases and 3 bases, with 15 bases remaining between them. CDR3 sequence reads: CASSQEFSSPLYNEQFF. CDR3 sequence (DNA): TGTGCCAGCAGCCAAGAATTCTCTAGCCCTCTCTACAATGAGCAGTTCTTC.

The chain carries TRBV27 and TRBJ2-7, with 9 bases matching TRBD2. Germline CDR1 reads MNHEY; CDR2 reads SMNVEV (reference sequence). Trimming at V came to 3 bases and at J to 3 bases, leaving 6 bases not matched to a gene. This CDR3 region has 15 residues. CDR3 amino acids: CASSFGPSGDYEQYF. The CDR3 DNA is TGTGCCAGCAGTTTCGGGCCTAGCGGGGACTACGAGCAGTACTTC.

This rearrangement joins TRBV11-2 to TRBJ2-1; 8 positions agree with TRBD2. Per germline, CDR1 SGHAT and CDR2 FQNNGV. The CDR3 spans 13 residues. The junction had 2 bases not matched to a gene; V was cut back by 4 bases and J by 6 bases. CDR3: CASSSSGSNEQFF. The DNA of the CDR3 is TGTGCCAGCAGCTCGAGCGGGAGCAATGAGCAGTTCTTC.

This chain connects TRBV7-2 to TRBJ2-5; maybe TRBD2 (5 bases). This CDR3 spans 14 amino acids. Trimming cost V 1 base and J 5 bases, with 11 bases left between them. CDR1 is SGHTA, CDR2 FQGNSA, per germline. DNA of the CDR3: TGTGCCAGCAGCTTAGTCTGGAGGCAGGAGACCCAGTACTTC. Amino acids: CASSLVWRQETQYF.

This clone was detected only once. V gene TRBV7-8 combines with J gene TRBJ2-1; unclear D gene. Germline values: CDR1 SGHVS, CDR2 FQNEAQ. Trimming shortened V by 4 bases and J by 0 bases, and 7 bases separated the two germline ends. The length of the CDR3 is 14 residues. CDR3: CASSSRVSYNEQFF. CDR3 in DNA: TGTGCCAGCAGCTCCCGGGTCTCCTACAATGAGCAGTTCTTC.

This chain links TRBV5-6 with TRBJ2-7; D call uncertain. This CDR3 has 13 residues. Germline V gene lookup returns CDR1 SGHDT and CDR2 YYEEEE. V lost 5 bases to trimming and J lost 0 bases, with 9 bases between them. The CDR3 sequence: CASSFPSSYEQYF. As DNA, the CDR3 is TGTGCCAGCAGTTTTCCGAGCTCCTACGAGCAGTACTTC.

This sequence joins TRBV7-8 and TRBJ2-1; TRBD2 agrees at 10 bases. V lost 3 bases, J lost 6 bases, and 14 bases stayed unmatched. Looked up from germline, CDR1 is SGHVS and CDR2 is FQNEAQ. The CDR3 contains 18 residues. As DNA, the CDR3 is TGTGCCAGCAGCTTGTCCGGTGGGGGGCTAGCGGGAGCCAATGAGCAGTTCTTC. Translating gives CASSLSGGGLAGANEQFF. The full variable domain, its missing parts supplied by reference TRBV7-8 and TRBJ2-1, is GAGVSQSPRYKVAKRGQDVALRCDPISGHVSLFWYQQALGQGPEFLTYFQNEAQLDKSGLPSDRFFAERPEGSVSTLKIQRTQQEDSAVYLCASSLSGGGLAGANEQFFGPGTRLTVL.

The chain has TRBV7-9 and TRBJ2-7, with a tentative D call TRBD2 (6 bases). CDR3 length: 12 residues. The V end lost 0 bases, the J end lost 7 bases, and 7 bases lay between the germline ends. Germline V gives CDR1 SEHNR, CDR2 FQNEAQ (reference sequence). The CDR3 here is CASSLAREEQYF. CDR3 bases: TGTGCCAGCAGCTTAGCGCGGGAAGAGCAGTACTTC.